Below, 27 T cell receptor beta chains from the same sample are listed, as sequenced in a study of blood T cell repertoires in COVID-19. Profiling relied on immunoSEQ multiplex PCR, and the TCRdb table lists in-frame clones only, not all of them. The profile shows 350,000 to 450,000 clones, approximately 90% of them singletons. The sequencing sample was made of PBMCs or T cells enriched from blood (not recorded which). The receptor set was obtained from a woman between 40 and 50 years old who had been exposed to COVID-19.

The CDR3 coding sequence is TGTGCCAGCAGCCAAGATCTAGCGAAGGGTAATGAGCAGTTCTTC. Translating gives CASSQDLAKGNEQFF. This chain uses TRBV4-2 with TRBJ2-1; possible D gene TRBD2, 6 bases. CDR1 and CDR2 from the germline V gene are LGHNA and YNFKEQ. Deletions cut 0 bases from V and 7 bases from J, with 13 bases between. The CDR3 covers 15 residues.

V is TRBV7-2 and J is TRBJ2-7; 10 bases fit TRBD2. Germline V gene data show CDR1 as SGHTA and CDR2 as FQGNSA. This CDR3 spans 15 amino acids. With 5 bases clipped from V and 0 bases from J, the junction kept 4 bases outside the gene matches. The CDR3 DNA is TGTGCCAGCAGCCTCAGGACTAGCGGCTCCTACGAGCAGTACTTC. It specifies CASSLRTSGSYEQYF.

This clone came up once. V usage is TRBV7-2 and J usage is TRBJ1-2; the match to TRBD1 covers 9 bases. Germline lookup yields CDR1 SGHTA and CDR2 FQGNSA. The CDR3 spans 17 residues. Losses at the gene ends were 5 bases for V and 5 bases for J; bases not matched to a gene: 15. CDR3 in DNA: TGTGCCAGCAGCCTAGACCGACAGGGGGGAAGCCTTTATGGCTACACCTTC. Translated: CASSLDRQGGSLYGYTF.

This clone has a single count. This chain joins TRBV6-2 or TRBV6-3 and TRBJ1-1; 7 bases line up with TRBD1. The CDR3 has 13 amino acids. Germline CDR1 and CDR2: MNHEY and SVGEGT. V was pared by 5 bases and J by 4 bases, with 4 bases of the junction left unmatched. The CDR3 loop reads CASSPPGGTEAFF. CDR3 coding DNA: TGTGCCAGCAGTCCCCCAGGGGGCACTGAAGCTTTCTTT.

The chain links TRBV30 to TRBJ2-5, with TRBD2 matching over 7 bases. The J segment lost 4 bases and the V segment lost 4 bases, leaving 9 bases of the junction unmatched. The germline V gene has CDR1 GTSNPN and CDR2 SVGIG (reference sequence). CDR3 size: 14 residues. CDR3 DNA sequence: TGTGCCTGGAAGAGGACTAGTTGGTCAGAGACCCAGTACTTC. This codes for CAWKRTSWSETQYF.

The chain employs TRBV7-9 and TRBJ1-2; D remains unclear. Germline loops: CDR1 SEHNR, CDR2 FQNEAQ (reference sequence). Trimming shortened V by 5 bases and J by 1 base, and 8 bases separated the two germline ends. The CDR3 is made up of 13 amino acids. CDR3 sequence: CASSPNLNYGYTF. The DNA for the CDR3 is TGTGCCAGCAGCCCTAATCTTAACTATGGCTACACCTTC. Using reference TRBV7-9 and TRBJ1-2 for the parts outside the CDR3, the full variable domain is DTGVSQNPRHKITKRGQNVTFRCDPISEHNRLYWYRQTLGQGPEFLTYFQNEAQLEKSRLLSDRFSAERPKGSFSTLEIQRTEQGDSAMYLCASSPNLNYGYTFGSGTRLTVV.

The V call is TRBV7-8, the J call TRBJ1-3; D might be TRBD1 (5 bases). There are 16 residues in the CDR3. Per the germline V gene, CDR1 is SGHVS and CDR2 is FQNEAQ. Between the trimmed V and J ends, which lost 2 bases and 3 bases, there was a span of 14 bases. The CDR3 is CASSLREGLIGNTIYF. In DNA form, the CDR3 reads TGTGCCAGCAGCTTACGGGAGGGGCTGATTGGAAACACCATATATTTT.

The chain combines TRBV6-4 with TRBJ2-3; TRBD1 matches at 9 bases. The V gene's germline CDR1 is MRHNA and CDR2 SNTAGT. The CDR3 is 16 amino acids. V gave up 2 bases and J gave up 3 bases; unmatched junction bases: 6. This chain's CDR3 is CASSDTRQGDTDTQYF. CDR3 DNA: TGTGCCAGCAGTGACACCAGACAGGGGGATACAGATACGCAGTATTTT.

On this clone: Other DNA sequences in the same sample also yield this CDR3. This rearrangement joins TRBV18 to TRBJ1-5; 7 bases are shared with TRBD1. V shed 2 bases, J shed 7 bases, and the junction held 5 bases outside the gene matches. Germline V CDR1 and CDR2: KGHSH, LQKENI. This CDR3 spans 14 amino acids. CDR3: CASSPDRVRQPQHF. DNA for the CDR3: TGTGCCAGCTCACCAGACAGGGTCAGACAGCCCCAGCATTTT.

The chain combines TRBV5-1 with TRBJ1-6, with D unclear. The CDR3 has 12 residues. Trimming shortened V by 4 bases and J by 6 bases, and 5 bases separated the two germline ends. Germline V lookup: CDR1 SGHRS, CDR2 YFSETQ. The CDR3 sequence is CASSGSNSPLHF. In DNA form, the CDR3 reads TGCGCCAGCAGCGGTAGTAATTCACCCCTCCACTTT.

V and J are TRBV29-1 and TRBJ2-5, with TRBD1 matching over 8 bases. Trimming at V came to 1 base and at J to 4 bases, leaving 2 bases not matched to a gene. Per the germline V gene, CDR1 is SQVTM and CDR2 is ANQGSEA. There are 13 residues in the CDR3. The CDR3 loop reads CSVEAGGLETQYF. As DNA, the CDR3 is TGCAGCGTTGAAGCAGGGGGCTTAGAGACCCAGTACTTC. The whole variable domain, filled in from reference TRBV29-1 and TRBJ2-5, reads SAVISQKPSRDICQRGTSLTIQCQVDSQVTMMFWYRQQPGQSLTLIATANQGSEATYESGFVIDKFPISRPNLTFSTLTVSNMSPEDSSIYLCSVEAGGLETQYFGPGTRLLVL.

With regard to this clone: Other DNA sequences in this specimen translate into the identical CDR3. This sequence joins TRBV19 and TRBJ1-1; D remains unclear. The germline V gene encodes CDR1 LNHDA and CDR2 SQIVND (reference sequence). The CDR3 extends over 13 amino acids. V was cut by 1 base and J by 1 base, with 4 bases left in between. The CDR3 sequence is CASSIGQNTEAFF. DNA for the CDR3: TGTGCCAGTAGTATAGGGCAGAACACTGAAGCTTTCTTT.

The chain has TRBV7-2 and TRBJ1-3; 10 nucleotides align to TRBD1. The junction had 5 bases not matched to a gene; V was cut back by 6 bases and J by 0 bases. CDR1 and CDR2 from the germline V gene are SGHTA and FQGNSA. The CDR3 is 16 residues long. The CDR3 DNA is TGTGCCAGCAGACGACAGGGGGCCCTCTCTGGAAACACCATATATTTT. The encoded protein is CASRRQGALSGNTIYF.

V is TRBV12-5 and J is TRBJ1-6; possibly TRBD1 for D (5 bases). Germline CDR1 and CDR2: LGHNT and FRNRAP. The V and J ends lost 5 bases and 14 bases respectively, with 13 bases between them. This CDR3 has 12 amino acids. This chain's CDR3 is CASGTPPGALHF. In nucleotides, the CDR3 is TGTGCTAGTGGTACCCCGCCGGGGGCCCTCCACTTT.

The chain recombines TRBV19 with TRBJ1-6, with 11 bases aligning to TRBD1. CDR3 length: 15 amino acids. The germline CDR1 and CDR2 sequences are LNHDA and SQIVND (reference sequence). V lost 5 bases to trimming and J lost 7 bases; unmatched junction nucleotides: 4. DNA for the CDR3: TGTGCCAGTAGTGGGACAGGGGGGATAAATTCACCCCTCCACTTT. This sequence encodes CASSGTGGINSPLHF.

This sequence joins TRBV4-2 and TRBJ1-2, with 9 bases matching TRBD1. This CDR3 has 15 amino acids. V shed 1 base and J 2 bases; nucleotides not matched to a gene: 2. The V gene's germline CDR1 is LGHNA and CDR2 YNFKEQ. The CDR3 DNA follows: TGTGCCAGCAGCCAAGGACAGGGGGAGAACTATGGCTACACCTTC. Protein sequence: CASSQGQGENYGYTF.

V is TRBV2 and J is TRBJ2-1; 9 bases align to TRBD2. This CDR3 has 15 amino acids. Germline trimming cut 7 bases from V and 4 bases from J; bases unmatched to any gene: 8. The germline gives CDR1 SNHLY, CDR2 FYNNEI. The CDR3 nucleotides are TGTGCCAGCAAAAAAGCTAGCGGGGAATACAATGAGCAGTTCTTC. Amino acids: CASKKASGEYNEQFF.

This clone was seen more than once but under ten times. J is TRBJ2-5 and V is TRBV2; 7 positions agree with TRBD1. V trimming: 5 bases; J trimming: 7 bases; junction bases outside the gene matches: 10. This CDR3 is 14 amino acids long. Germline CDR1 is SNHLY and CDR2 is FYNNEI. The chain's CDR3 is CASSTTGLEGTQYF. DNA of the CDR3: TGTGCCAGCAGTACGACAGGGCTGGAAGGGACCCAGTACTTC.

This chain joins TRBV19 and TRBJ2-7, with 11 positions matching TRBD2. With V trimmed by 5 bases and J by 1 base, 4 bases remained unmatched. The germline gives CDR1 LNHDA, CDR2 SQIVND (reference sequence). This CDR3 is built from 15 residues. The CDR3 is CASSSGTSGSYEQYF. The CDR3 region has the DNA TGTGCCAGTAGTTCAGGGACTAGCGGTTCCTACGAGCAGTACTTC.

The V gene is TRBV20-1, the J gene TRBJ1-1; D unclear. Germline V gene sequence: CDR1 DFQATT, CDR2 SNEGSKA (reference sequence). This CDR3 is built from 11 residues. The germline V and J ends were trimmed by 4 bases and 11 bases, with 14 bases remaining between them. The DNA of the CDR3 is TGCAGTGCTAAGGGTGACGGGAGGGCTTTCTTT. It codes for CSAKGDGRAFF.

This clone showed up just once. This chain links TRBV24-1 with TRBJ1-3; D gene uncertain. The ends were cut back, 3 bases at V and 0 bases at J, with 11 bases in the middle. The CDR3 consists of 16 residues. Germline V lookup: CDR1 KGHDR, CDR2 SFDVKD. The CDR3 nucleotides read TGTGCCACCAGTGATGATCAGGCCAGCTCTGGAAACACCATATATTTT. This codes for CATSDDQASSGNTIYF.

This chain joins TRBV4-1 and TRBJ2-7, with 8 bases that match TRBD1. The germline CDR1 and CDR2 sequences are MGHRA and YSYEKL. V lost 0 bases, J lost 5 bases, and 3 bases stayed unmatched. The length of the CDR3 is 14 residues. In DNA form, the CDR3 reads TGCGCCAGCAGCCAAGACCCAGGGGGCAACGAGCAGTACTTC. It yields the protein CASSQDPGGNEQYF.

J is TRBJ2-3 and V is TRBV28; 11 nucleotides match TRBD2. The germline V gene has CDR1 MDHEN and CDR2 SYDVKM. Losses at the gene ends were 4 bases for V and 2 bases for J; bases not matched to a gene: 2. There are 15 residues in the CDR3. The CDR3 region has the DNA TGTGCCAGCAGTTCTAGCGGGGGGCTCACAGATACGCAGTATTTT. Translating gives CASSSSGGLTDTQYF.

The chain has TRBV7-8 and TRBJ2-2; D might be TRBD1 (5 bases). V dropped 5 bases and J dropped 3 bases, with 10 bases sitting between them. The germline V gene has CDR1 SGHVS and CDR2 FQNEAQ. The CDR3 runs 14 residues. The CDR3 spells CASSPRDYTGELFF. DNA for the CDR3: TGTGCCAGCAGCCCCAGGGATTACACCGGGGAGCTGTTTTTT.

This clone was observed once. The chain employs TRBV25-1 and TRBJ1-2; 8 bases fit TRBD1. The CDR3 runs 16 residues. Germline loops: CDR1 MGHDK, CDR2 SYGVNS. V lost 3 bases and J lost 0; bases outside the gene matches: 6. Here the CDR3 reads CASSETGVPSNYGYTF. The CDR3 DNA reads TGTGCCAGCAGTGAGACAGGGGTCCCTTCTAACTATGGCTACACCTTC.

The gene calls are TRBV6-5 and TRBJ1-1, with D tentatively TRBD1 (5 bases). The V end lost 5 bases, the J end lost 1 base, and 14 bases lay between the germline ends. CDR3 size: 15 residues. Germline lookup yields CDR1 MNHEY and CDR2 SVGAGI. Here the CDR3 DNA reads TGTGCCAGCAGTCGCCAGGGACTCCCGAACACTGAAGCTTTCTTT. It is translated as CASSRQGLPNTEAFF.

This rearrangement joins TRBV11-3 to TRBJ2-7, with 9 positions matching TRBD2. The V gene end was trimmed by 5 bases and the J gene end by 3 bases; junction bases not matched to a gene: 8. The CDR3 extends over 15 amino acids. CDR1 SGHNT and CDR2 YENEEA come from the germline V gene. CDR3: CASSRSLAGVYEQYF. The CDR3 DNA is TGTGCCAGCAGCCGCTCCTTAGCGGGAGTCTACGAGCAGTACTTC.